The source of this T cell receptor (beta chain) is a study of tumor-infiltrating lymphocytes in oesophageal squamous cell carcinoma. TCRdb analysed the PCR reads with MiXCR anew, one entry per CDR3 protein. The data show about 10,000 distinct CDR3 sequences, roughly 50% seen once. The CDR3 is 16 amino acids. After removal of 5 bases from V and 11 bases from J, the junction contained 17 bases not matched to a gene. From germline, CDR1 is MNHEY and CDR2 SMNVEV (reference sequence). This TCR was sampled from a female donor with esophageal squamous cell carcinoma. The sequenced sample consisted of esophageal tumor tissue. The chain recombines TRBV27 with TRBJ2-5; 10 bases match TRBD2. CDR3 amino acids: CASSTGLAETYNEQYF. The CDR3 DNA sequence: TGTGCCAGCAGTACCGGACTAGCGGAAACCTACAATGAGCAGTACTTC.